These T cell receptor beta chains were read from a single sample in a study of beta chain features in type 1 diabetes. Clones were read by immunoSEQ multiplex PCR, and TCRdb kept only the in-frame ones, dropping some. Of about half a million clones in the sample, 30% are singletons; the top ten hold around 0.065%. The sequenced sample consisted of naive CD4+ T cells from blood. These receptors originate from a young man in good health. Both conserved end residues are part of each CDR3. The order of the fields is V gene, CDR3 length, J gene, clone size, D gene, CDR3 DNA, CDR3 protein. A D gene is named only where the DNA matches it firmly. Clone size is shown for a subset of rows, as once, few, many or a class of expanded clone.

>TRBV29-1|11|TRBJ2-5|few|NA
TGCAGCGCCAAAGGGCCAGAGACCCAGTACTTC
CSAKGPETQYF
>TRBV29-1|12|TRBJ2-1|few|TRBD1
TGCAGCGTTGAGCCGACAGGGGTCGAGCAGTTCTTC
CSVEPTGVEQFF
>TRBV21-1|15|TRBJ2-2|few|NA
TGTGCCAGCAGCAAGGCAAATAGGAACACCGGGGAGCTGTTTTTT
CASSKANRNTGELFF
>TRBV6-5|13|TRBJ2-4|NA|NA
TGTGCCAGCAGTGCCCGGGCCAAAAACATTCAGTACTTC
CASSARAKNIQYF
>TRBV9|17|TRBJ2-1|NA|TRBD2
TGTGCCAGCAGCGTCCAGCACACTAGCGGGAGCTACAATGAGCAGTTCTTC
CASSVQHTSGSYNEQFF
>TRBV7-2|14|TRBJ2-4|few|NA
TGTGCCAGCAGCTCTGGACTAGCCAAAAACATTCAGTACTTC
CASSSGLAKNIQYF
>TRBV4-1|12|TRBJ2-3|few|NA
TGCGCCAGCAGCCAGCTTACAGATACGCAGTATTTT
CASSQLTDTQYF
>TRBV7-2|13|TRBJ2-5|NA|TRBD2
TGTGCCAGCAGCTGGCGGGAGGGAGAGACCCAGTACTTC
CASSWREGETQYF
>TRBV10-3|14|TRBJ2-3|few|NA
TGTGCCACCGGGAGCCTCCGCGGCACAGATACGCAGTATTTT
CATGSLRGTDTQYF
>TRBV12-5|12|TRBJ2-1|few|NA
TGTGCTAGTGGTTTAGGAGTCAATGAGCAGTTCTTC
CASGLGVNEQFF
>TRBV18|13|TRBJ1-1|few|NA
TGTGCCAGCTCACCGAGGCAGGCCTTAGAAGCTTTCTTT
CASSPRQALEAFF
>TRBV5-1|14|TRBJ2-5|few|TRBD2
TGCGCCAGCAGCCTGGGACTAACGCAAGAGACCCAGTACTTC
CASSLGLTQETQYF
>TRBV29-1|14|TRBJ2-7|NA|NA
TGCAGCGCACCAAAAGAGGAGTGTCGGTACGAGCAGTACTTC
CSAPKEECRYEQYF
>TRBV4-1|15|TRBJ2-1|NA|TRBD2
TGCGCCAGCAGCCCCTCCGGGACTACCTACAATGAGCAGTTCTTC
CASSPSGTTYNEQFF
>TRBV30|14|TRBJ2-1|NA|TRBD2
TGTGCCGGGAGGGGGAGGTTAGCGGGAATCGAGCAGTTCTTC
CAGRGRLAGIEQFF
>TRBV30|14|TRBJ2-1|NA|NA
TGTGCCTGGAGGGTCCTAAGCGGTTACAATGAGCAGTTCTTC
CAWRVLSGYNEQFF
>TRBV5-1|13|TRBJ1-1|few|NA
TGCGCCAGCAGCTTGGATGGGGTTGCTGAAGCTTTCTTT
CASSLDGVAEAFF
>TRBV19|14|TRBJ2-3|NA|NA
TGTGCCAGTAGTATAGATACATCCACAGATACGCAGTATTTT
CASSIDTSTDTQYF
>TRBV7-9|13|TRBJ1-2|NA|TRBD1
TGTGCCAGCAGCTCCTCCGGGACAGGAGGCTACACCTTC
CASSSSGTGGYTF
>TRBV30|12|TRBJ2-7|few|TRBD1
TGTGCCTGGGGACAGGGGACCTACGAGCAGTACTTC
CAWGQGTYEQYF
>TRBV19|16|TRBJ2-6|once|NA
TGTGCCACCAGAGACCCGGGACTCTCTGGGGCCAACGTCCTGACTTTC
CATRDPGLSGANVLTF
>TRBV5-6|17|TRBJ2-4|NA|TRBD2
TGTGCCAGCAGCTTGCGTCTAACGGGAGGAGATAAAAACATTCAGTACTTC
CASSLRLTGGDKNIQYF
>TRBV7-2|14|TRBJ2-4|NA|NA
TGTGCCAGCAGCTTAGAAGTGGGCAAAAACATTCAGTACTTC
CASSLEVGKNIQYF
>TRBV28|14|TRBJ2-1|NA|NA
TGTGCCAGCATCGGCCAAGGAAATTACAATGAGCAGTTCTTC
CASIGQGNYNEQFF
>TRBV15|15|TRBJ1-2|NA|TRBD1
TGTGCCACCAGCAGAGAACAGGGGGGAAACTATGGCTACACCTTC
CATSREQGGNYGYTF
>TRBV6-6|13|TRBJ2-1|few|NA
TGTGCCAGCAGTTTACAGCGGAACAATGAGCAGTTCTTC
CASSLQRNNEQFF
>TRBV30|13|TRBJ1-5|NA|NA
TGTGCCTGGAGTCCGACCAACAATCAGCCCCAGCATTTT
CAWSPTNNQPQHF
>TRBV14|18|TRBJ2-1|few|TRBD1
TGTGCCAGCAGCCTCCGGGACAGGGATTATTTCGGGGAGGATGAGCAGTTCTTC
CASSLRDRDYFGEDEQFF
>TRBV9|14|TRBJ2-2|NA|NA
TGTGCCAGCAGCGTAGGCCCTAGCGTCGGGGAGCTGTTTTTT
CASSVGPSVGELFF
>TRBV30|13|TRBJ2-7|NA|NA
TGTGCCTGGACCGCCCCTAACTCCTACGAGCAGTACTTC
CAWTAPNSYEQYF
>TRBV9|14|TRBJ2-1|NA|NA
TGTGCCAGCAGCGTAGAAGGTACGGTACATGAGCAGTTCTTC
CASSVEGTVHEQFF
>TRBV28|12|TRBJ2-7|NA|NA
TGTGCCAGCAGCCCTGGGGTCAACGAGCAGTACTTC
CASSPGVNEQYF
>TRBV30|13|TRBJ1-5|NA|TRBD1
TGTGCCTGGGGACAGGGGGGCAATCAGCCCCAGCATTTT
CAWGQGGNQPQHF
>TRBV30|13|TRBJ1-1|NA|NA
TGTGCCTGGACCAGGACGGTGAACACTGAAGCTTTCTTT
CAWTRTVNTEAFF
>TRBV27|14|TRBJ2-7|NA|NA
TGTGCCAGCAGTAACCTGAGAAGCTCCTACGAGCAGTACTTC
CASSNLRSSYEQYF
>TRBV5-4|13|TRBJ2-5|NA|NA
TGTGCCAGCAGCTTGAGGGACCGGGAGACCCAGTACTTC
CASSLRDRETQYF
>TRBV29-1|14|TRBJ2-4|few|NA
TGCAGCGTAGAGGGGCCGAGAGACAAAAACATTCAGTACTTC
CSVEGPRDKNIQYF
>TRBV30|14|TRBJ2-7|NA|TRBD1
TGTGCCTGGAGCTGGGACAGGGGCTCCTACGAGCAGTACTTC
CAWSWDRGSYEQYF
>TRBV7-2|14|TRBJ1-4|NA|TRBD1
TGTGCCAGCAGCTTAGGGACAGGCTGGACGGAACTGTTTTTT
CASSLGTGWTELFF
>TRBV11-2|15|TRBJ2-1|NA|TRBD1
TGTGCCAGCAGCTTAGAAGGGACAGTCTACAATGAGCAGTTCTTC
CASSLEGTVYNEQFF
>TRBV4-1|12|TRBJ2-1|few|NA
TGCGCCAGCAGCCGGATAGGGGGTGAGCAGTTCTTC
CASSRIGGEQFF
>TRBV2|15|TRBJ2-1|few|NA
TGTGCCAGCAGCCAAGCTGGGTGGGATTACAATGAGCAGTTCTTC
CASSQAGWDYNEQFF
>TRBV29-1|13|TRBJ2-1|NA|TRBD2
TGCAGCGATGAACCCCTAGCGGGAGCGGGGCAGTTCTTC
CSDEPLAGAGQFF
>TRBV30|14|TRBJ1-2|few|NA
TGTGCCTGGAACCGCTTTAGCAGGGATGGCGGCTACACCTTC
CAWNRFSRDGGYTF
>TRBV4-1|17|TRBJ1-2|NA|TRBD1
TGCGCCAGCAGCCAGGCGGGGGGCAGGGGGCTGGTCTATGGCTACACCTTC
CASSQAGGRGLVYGYTF
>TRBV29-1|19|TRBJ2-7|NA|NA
TGCAGCGTTGAAGATGTCGGGAGAATTTCAGGGCGAGTATTCTACGAGCAGTACTTC
CSVEDVGRISGRVFYEQYF
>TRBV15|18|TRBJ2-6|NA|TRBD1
TGTGCCACCAGCAGAGAGGCAGGGGGCACCGCTGGGGCCAACGTCCTGACTTTC
CATSREAGGTAGANVLTF
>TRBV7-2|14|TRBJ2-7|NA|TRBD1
TGTGCCAGCAGCACCCGGACAGGGCTCTACGAGCAGTACTTC
CASSTRTGLYEQYF
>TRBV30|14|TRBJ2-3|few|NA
TGTGCCTGGAGTGTACCCAGGGTTGGGGATACGCAGTATTTT
CAWSVPRVGDTQYF
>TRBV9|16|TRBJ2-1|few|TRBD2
TGTGCCAGCAGCGGTAGCGGGACGAGCTCCTACAATGAGCAGTTCTTC
CASSGSGTSSYNEQFF
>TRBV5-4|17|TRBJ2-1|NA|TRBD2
TGTGCCAGCAGTCTCAGCTTGACTAGCGGGGATTACAATGAGCAGTTCTTC
CASSLSLTSGDYNEQFF
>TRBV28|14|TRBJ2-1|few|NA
TGTGCCAGCAATGACGGAAGCTCCTACAATGAGCAGTTCTTC
CASNDGSSYNEQFF
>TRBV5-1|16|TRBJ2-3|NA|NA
TGCGCCAGCAGCTTGGTGCTAGACGGGTCCACAGATACGCAGTATTTT
CASSLVLDGSTDTQYF
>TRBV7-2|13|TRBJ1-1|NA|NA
TGTGCCAGCAGCCTTACTAGGGACACTGAAGCTTTCTTT
CASSLTRDTEAFF
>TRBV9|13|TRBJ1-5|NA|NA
TGTGCCAGCAGCGTACTGGACGACCAGCCCCAGCATTTT
CASSVLDDQPQHF
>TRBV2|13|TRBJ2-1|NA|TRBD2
TGTGCCAGCAAGCTAGCGGCTTACAATGAGCAGTTCTTC
CASKLAAYNEQFF
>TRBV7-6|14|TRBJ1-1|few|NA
TGTGCCAGCAGCCTCGCGAACTTGAACACTGAAGCTTTCTTT
CASSLANLNTEAFF
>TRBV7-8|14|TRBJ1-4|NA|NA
TGTGCCAGCAGCTTAGACACAGGGCGGGAAAAACTGTTTTTT
CASSLDTGREKLFF
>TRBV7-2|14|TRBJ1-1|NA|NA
TGTGCCAGCAGCTTAGGATTCCTTAGCACTGAAGCTTTCTTT
CASSLGFLSTEAFF
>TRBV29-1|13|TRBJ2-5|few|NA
TGCAGCGTTGCGAGGGAAACCCAAGAGACCCAGTACTTC
CSVARETQETQYF